Here is one T cell receptor (beta chain) with its context. The CDR3 is 14 residues long. The V end was cut by 6 bases, the J end by 2 bases, with 13 bases between. CDR1 and CDR2 from the germline V gene are SQVTM and ANQGSEA. These data belong to a study of T-cell reconstitution after alpha-beta-depleted transplantation in children. Unique molecular identifiers were incorporated when the TCRbeta library was constructed. TCRdb reprocessed the PCR reads via MiXCR and lists one record per CDR3 protein. The table includes a few hundred thousand distinct CDR3 sequences, about 18% detected once. Here the sequenced sample was PBMCs from the stem cell graft donor, taken from the stem cell graft. The TCR comes from a human donor who donated a stem cell graft to a child with acute lymphoblastic leukemia. The chain has TRBV29-1 and TRBJ2-2; a weak D match, TRBD1 (6 bases). CDR3 DNA: TGCAGCGTGAGGGGGTCCCCCAACACCGGGGAGCTGTTTTTT. This gives the protein CSVRGSPNTGELFF.